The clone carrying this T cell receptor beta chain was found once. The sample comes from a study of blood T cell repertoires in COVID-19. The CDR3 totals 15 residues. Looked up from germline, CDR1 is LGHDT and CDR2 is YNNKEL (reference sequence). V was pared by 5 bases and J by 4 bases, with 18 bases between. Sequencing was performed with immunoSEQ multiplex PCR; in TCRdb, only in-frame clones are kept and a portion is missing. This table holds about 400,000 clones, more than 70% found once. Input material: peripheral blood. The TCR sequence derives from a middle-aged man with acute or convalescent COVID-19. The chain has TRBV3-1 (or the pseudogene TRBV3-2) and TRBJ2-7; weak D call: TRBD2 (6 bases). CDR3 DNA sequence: TGTGCCAGCAGCAACCGGGACTTACGGTGGTACGAGCAGTACTTC. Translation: CASSNRDLRWYEQYF.